Following are 25 T cell receptor beta chains from one sample sequenced in a study of blood T cell repertoires in COVID-19. The protocol was immunoSEQ multiplex PCR, while the TCRdb copy is restricted to in-frame clones and leaves out a portion. There are about 120,000 clones in the sample; over 60% occur only once, and 3.5% to 4.5% lies in the top ten. The source material was peripheral blood. These receptor sequences come from a woman of 80 years or more with acute or convalescent COVID-19.

The count of this clone is one. The chain couples TRBV11-2 to TRBJ2-7; perhaps TRBD1 as D (6 bases). V was shortened by 3 bases and J by 1 base, with 10 bases between the two germline ends. The CDR3 totals 14 residues. Germline CDR1 SGHAT, CDR2 FQNNGV. CDR3 loop: CASSFNTGSYEQYF. The CDR3 DNA follows: TGTGCCAGCAGCTTCAACACAGGGTCCTACGAGCAGTACTTC.

This chain uses TRBV6-5 with TRBJ1-1; D gene unclear. The CDR3 totals 14 residues. Germline values: CDR1 MNHEY, CDR2 SVGAGI. Trimming took 7 bases from V and 3 from J, leaving 15 bases between them. The CDR3 protein is CASTPHRDYTEAFF. CDR3 coding DNA: TGTGCCAGCACCCCCCACCGCGACTACACTGAAGCTTTCTTT.

The V gene is TRBV6-5, the J gene TRBJ2-7, with 8 bases aligning to TRBD2. The trim removed 2 bases at V and 4 bases at J, leaving 7 bases unmatched. Germline V CDR1 and CDR2: MNHEY, SVGAGI. The CDR3 has 15 amino acids. The CDR3 protein is CASSYQAVAGYEQYF. The CDR3 DNA reads as TGTGCCAGCAGTTACCAAGCGGTAGCGGGATACGAGCAGTACTTC.

This chain links TRBV18 with TRBJ2-1; a possible D gene is TRBD1 (6 bases). V lost 2 bases, J lost 6 bases, and 11 bases lay in between. CDR3 length equals 14 residues. Germline assignment: CDR1 KGHSH and CDR2 LQKENI. The CDR3 here is CASSPTQGVNEQFF. The CDR3 nucleotides read TGTGCCAGCTCACCAACACAGGGAGTCAATGAGCAGTTCTTC.

The genes are TRBV29-1 and TRBJ1-2, with TRBD1 identical over 7 bases. With V trimmed by 7 bases and J by 6 bases, 11 bases remained unmatched. CDR3 length: 13 amino acids. Germline V gene lookup returns CDR1 SQVTM and CDR2 ANQGSEA. The CDR3 DNA reads as TGCAGCGCCACAGGGGTTTCTATGAATGGCTACACCTTC. Protein product: CSATGVSMNGYTF. The entire variable domain, with the rest obtained from reference TRBV29-1 and TRBJ1-2, is as follows: SAVISQKPSRDICQRGTSLTIQCQVDSQVTMMFWYRQQPGQSLTLIATANQGSEATYESGFVIDKFPISRPNLTFSTLTVSNMSPEDSSIYLCSATGVSMNGYTFGSGTRLTVV.

The rearrangement uses TRBV5-4 and TRBJ1-5; D remains unclear. The CDR3 spans 13 residues. Trimming left V 8 bases short and J 2 bases short, with 11 bases between. Germline CDR1 is SGHNT and CDR2 is YYREEE (reference sequence). The CDR3: CARSERGNQPQHF. The CDR3 nucleotides are TGTGCCAGAAGTGAGAGGGGCAATCAGCCCCAGCATTTT. The entire variable domain, with the rest obtained from reference TRBV5-4 and TRBJ1-5, is as follows: ETGVTQSPTHLIKTRGQQVTLRCSSQSGHNTVSWYQQALGQGPQFIFQYYREEENGRGNFPPRFSGLQFPNYSSELNVNALELDDSALYLCARSERGNQPQHFGDGTRLSIL.

The sample holds a few counts of this clone. The chain uses TRBV5-1 and TRBJ2-2, with a weak D call TRBD2 (5 bases). CDR3 length: 13 amino acids. Germline CDR1 reads SGHRS; CDR2 reads YFSETQ. The V and J ends lost 2 bases and 7 bases respectively, with 9 bases between them. The CDR3 coding sequence is TGCGCCAGCAGCTTAGGACTCAGCGGGGAGCTGTTTTTT. It translates to CASSLGLSGELFF.

This chain uses TRBV5-1 with TRBJ1-6; 7 nucleotides line up with TRBD1. CDR3 length: 16 amino acids. V was clipped by 1 base and J by 9 bases; unmatched bases: 10. Germline V gene sequence: CDR1 SGHRS, CDR2 YFSETQ. The CDR3 is CASSLSTGRLPSPLHF. The CDR3 region has the DNA TGCGCCAGCAGCTTGTCGACAGGGCGGCTCCCTTCACCCCTCCACTTT.

The rearrangement links TRBV9 to TRBJ1-5; TRBD1 matches 8 bases. V dropped 4 bases and J dropped 5; count of bases not matched to a gene: 5. The CDR3 has 14 residues. Looked up from germline, CDR1 is SGDLS and CDR2 is YYNGEE. The CDR3 sequence: CASSRDRGYQPQHF. The CDR3 DNA sequence: TGTGCCAGCAGCCGAGACAGGGGCTATCAGCCCCAGCATTTT.

The rearrangement uses TRBV24-1 and TRBJ2-7; D remains ambiguous. Germline V gene data show CDR1 as KGHDR and CDR2 as SFDVKD. The CDR3 loop spans 11 amino acids. V dropped 7 bases and J dropped 9 bases, with 12 bases sitting between them. CDR3 sequence reads: CATRTRCGQYF. CDR3 nucleotide sequence: TGTGCCACCAGAACCCGGTGCGGGCAGTACTTC.

The V call is TRBV7-3, the J call TRBJ2-3; D possibly corresponds to TRBD1 (5 bases). The germline V gene has CDR1 SGHTA and CDR2 FQGTGA. The V end lost 0 bases, the J end lost 0 bases, and 7 bases lay between the germline ends. The CDR3 loop spans 15 amino acids. Here the CDR3 reads CASSLTGLSTDTQYF. In DNA form, the CDR3 reads TGTGCCAGCAGCTTAACGGGGCTGAGCACAGATACGCAGTATTTT.

The chain employs TRBV5-4 and TRBJ2-1, with D perhaps matching TRBD1 (6 bases). The CDR3 runs 16 residues. Germline V gene sequence: CDR1 SGHNT, CDR2 YYREEE (reference sequence). Deletions cut 4 bases from V and 4 bases from J, with 18 bases between. For the CDR3, the DNA is TGTGCCAGCAGCCATCGTCGGTCAGGGGCGTACAATGAGCAGTTCTTC. Translation gives CASSHRRSGAYNEQFF. Combining the CDR3 with reference TRBV5-4 and TRBJ2-1 gives the whole variable domain ETGVTQSPTHLIKTRGQQVTLRCSSQSGHNTVSWYQQALGQGPQFIFQYYREEENGRGNFPPRFSGLQFPNYSSELNVNALELDDSALYLCASSHRRSGAYNEQFFGPGTRLTVL.

The genes are TRBV19 and TRBJ1-5; 7 nucleotides match TRBD1. Germline CDR1 reads LNHDA; CDR2 reads SQIVND (reference sequence). J was trimmed by 1 base and V by 6 bases; bases with no gene match: 12. The CDR3 consists of 17 residues. This CDR3 is CASSLDTTGRSNQPQHF. Written as DNA, the CDR3 is TGTGCCAGTAGCCTGGACACGACAGGGCGCAGCAATCAGCCCCAGCATTTT.

The J gene is TRBJ1-5, the V gene TRBV12-1; the table's D call, TRBD1, has no DNA check behind it. TRBV12-1 corresponds to a pseudogene. The CDR3 is 16 amino acids. CDR3 loop: CASSFLQWGQSQPQHF. The CDR3 DNA sequence: TGTGCCAGCAGCTTCCTCCAATGGGGGCAGAGTCAGCCCCAGCATTTT.

The chain links TRBV5-8 to TRBJ1-1; TRBD1 is a possible D gene (6 bases). V shed 4 bases and J shed 5 bases, with 21 bases lying between them. The germline gives CDR1 SGHTS, CDR2 YDEGEE. The CDR3 covers 16 residues. The CDR3 nucleotides are TGTGCCAGCAGCCTCCAAGGTAACAGGGTTGGAACTGAAGCTTTCTTT. This sequence encodes CASSLQGNRVGTEAFF.

This chain's CDR3 is CATSRGGTSGSYEQYF. As DNA, the CDR3 is TGTGCCACCAGCAGAGGGGGTACTAGCGGCTCCTACGAGCAGTACTTC. The rearrangement joins TRBV15 to TRBJ2-7, with 8 bases lining up with TRBD2. The CDR3 is 16 amino acids. Germline CDR1 LNHNV, CDR2 YYDKDF (reference sequence). Trimming at V came to 1 base and at J to 0 bases, leaving 5 bases not matched to a gene.

V is TRBV28 and J is TRBJ1-1; unclear D gene. In germline, CDR1 is MDHEN, CDR2 SYDVKM. V lost 7 bases to trimming and J lost 11 bases, with 14 bases between them. The length of the CDR3 is 11 residues. CDR3 sequence (DNA): TGTGCCAGCACCAGCGGCCGGATGGCTTTCTTT. Translation: CASTSGRMAFF.

The rearrangement uses TRBV30 and TRBJ1-1, with TRBD1 matching 9 bases. CDR1 GTSNPN and CDR2 SVGIG come from the germline V gene (reference sequence). This CDR3 has 14 amino acids. V trimming: 0 bases; J trimming: 7 bases; junction bases outside the gene matches: 6. The CDR3 is CAWSVMGQGGEAFF. CDR3 coding DNA: TGTGCCTGGAGTGTGATGGGACAGGGAGGTGAAGCTTTCTTT.

V is TRBV19 and J is TRBJ1-2; 7 bases line up with TRBD1. Unmatched junction bases numbered 11, after V lost 11 bases and J lost 8 bases. The CDR3 runs to 12 residues. Germline V gene lookup returns CDR1 LNHDA and CDR2 SQIVND (reference sequence). CDR3 sequence (DNA): TGTGCCGTAGGGGGCAGGGTAGGCGGCTACACCTTC. Residues: CAVGGRVGGYTF.

The chain employs TRBV27 and TRBJ2-7; D may be TRBD1 (6 bases). This CDR3 has 15 residues. The germline V gene has CDR1 MNHEY and CDR2 SMNVEV (reference sequence). Trimming pared 6 bases from V and 1 base from J, leaving 16 bases between. The CDR3 loop is CASSRGQRMSYEQYF. Written as DNA, the CDR3 is TGTGCCAGCAGCCGCGGACAGAGGATGTCCTACGAGCAGTACTTC.

V and J are TRBV4-3 and TRBJ2-2; D is possibly TRBD2 (6 bases). The CDR3 extends over 16 amino acids. Germline CDR1 is LGHNA and CDR2 is YSLEER. Trimming cost V 4 bases and J 3 bases, with 15 bases left between them. This chain's CDR3 is CASSPNPGEHTGELFF. CDR3 sequence (DNA): TGCGCCAGCAGCCCGAATCCGGGAGAACACACCGGGGAGCTGTTTTTT.

The chain couples TRBV29-1 to TRBJ1-2; a weak D match, TRBD1 (6 bases). The CDR3 runs to 13 residues. The germline V gene has CDR1 SQVTM and CDR2 ANQGSEA. The ends were cut back, 6 bases at V and 1 base at J, with 12 bases in the middle. The CDR3 coding sequence is TGCAGCGTGACAGGCACTTTTAACTATGGCTACACCTTC. Translated, it gives CSVTGTFNYGYTF.

The chain couples TRBV15 to TRBJ1-6, with TRBD1 identical over 8 bases. Germline V gene lookup returns CDR1 LNHNV and CDR2 YYDKDF (reference sequence). This CDR3 is 14 amino acids long. J was trimmed by 9 bases and V by 3 bases; bases with no gene match: 4. The CDR3 DNA follows: TGTGCCACCAGCAGGGACAGGGTTCTTTCACCCCTCCACTTT. Its translation is CATSRDRVLSPLHF.

V gene TRBV7-3 combines with J gene TRBJ1-6; D not resolved. There are 15 residues in the CDR3. V shed 2 bases and J shed 0 bases, with 5 bases lying between them. CDR1 and CDR2 from the germline V gene are SGHTA and FQGTGA. CDR3 coding DNA: TGTGCCAGCAGCTTAGGGAGCTCCTATAATTCACCCCTCCACTTT. Its protein is CASSLGSSYNSPLHF.

The chain carries TRBV19 and TRBJ1-5, with D perhaps TRBD1 (6 bases). Trimming removed 2 bases from V and 4 bases from J, with 9 bases in between. In germline, CDR1 is LNHDA, CDR2 SQIVND (reference sequence). The CDR3 is made up of 14 amino acids. CDR3 amino acids: CASSIHQGNQPQHF. The CDR3, as DNA: TGTGCCAGTAGTATACACCAGGGGAATCAGCCCCAGCATTTT.